The 31 T cell receptor beta chains listed next were all sequenced from one sample in a study of T-cell reconstitution after alpha-beta-depleted transplantation in children. The TCRbeta library incorporated unique molecular identifiers. MiXCR, applied by TCRdb to the PCR reads, yields one record per CDR3 protein. The sample holds approximately 490,000 distinct CDR3 sequences, under 15% seen once. This sample comprised PBMCs from the stem cell graft donor, obtained from the stem cell graft. Source of these receptors: a human donor who donated a stem cell graft to a child with combined immunodeficiency.

The rearrangement joins TRBV4-3 to TRBJ1-2, with D maybe TRBD1 (6 bases). The V end lost 0 bases, the J end lost 2 bases, and 10 bases lay between the germline ends. The germline CDR1 and CDR2 sequences are LGHNA and YSLEER. This CDR3 has 15 amino acids. Written as DNA, the CDR3 is TGCGCCAGCAGCCAAGAGGGGGCCGCCAACTATGGCTACACCTTC. Translated: CASSQEGAANYGYTF.

This clonotype was recorded at least ten times. J is TRBJ2-3 and V is TRBV2; 9 bases line up with TRBD2. The CDR3 length is 18 residues. The germline gives CDR1 SNHLY, CDR2 FYNNEI. J lost 0 bases, V lost 3 bases, and 10 bases had no gene match. CDR3 residues: CASSEPGLAQASTDTQYF. CDR3 in DNA: TGTGCCAGCAGTGAGCCGGGACTAGCTCAGGCAAGCACAGATACGCAGTATTTT.

This clonotype was seen only a few times. The V gene is TRBV20-1, the J gene TRBJ2-1; D may match TRBD1 or TRBD2 (6 bases each). V lost 2 bases and J 2 bases, leaving 13 bases between the germline ends. Germline V gene data show CDR1 as DFQATT and CDR2 as SNEGSKA (reference sequence). This CDR3 has 15 residues. The CDR3 bases are TGCAGTGCTAGACTTCATGGGGGGCCCTACAATGAGCAGTTCTTC. Its translation: CSARLHGGPYNEQFF.

This clonotype showed up just a few times. V and J are TRBV12-3 or TRBV12-4 and TRBJ2-1, with 7 bases that match TRBD2. The CDR3 covers 16 residues. V shed 1 base, J shed 7 bases, and the junction held 10 bases outside the gene matches. The DNA of the CDR3 is TGTGCCAGCAGTTTAGGGGGGTGGGAGGGCCAGAATGAGCAGTTCTTC. This encodes CASSLGGWEGQNEQFF.

This rearrangement joins TRBV5-5 to TRBJ2-7, with D unresolved. Between the trimmed V and J ends, which lost 9 bases and 6 bases, there was a span of 13 bases. Looked up from germline, CDR1 is SGHKS and CDR2 is YYEKEE (reference sequence). The CDR3 covers 11 residues. The CDR3 DNA follows: TGTGCCATGGGCTTTGGGTTCGAGCAGTACTTC. This sequence encodes CAMGFGFEQYF. The full variable domain, rest sourced from reference TRBV5-5 and TRBJ2-7, is DAGVTQSPTHLIKTRGQQVTLRCSPISGHKSVSWYQQVLGQGPQFIFQYYEKEERGRGNFPDRFSARQFPNYSSELNVNALLLGDSALYLCAMGFGFEQYFGPGTRLTVT.

This clonotype appeared a few times. The genes are TRBV7-9 and TRBJ2-5, with 7 bases that match TRBD2. Unmatched junction bases numbered 5, after V lost 2 bases and J lost 2 bases. The CDR3 extends over 15 amino acids. CDR1 and CDR2 (germline): SEHNR, FQNEAQ (reference sequence). This CDR3 is CASSLPLADQETQYF. The DNA of the CDR3 is TGTGCCAGCAGCTTACCCCTAGCGGATCAAGAGACCCAGTACTTC. Using reference TRBV7-9 and TRBJ2-5 for the parts outside the CDR3, the full variable domain is DTGVSQNPRHKITKRGQNVTFRCDPISEHNRLYWYRQTLGQGPEFLTYFQNEAQLEKSRLLSDRFSAERPKGSFSTLEIQRTEQGDSAMYLCASSLPLADQETQYFGPGTRLLVL.

J is TRBJ2-6 and V is TRBV20-1, with no clear D. Germline-derived CDR1 and CDR2 are DFQATT and SNEGSKA (reference sequence). This CDR3 has 17 amino acids. V gave up 1 base and J gave up 3 bases, with 16 bases separating them. CDR3 residues: CSARVRAGLGGANVLTF. The CDR3, as DNA: TGCAGTGCTAGAGTCAGAGCAGGCTTGGGTGGGGCCAACGTCCTGACTTTC.

This clonotype came up a few times. V and J are TRBV5-1 and TRBJ2-2; D is unclear. There are 16 residues in the CDR3. The V and J ends lost 0 bases and 0 bases respectively, with 9 bases between them. Germline V CDR1 and CDR2: SGHRS, YFSETQ. CDR3 coding DNA: TGCGCCAGCAGCTTGGCCGGCAGTGCGAACACCGGGGAGCTGTTTTTT. Protein product: CASSLAGSANTGELFF.

V and J are TRBV10-3 and TRBJ2-7, with D tentatively TRBD1 (5 bases). V was pared by 0 bases and J by 0 bases, with 15 bases between. CDR3 size: 17 residues. Germline CDR1 ENHRY, CDR2 SYGVKD. The CDR3 sequence is CAISESGRAAFSYEQYF. In nucleotides, the CDR3 is TGTGCCATCAGTGAGTCGGGCAGGGCAGCCTTCTCCTACGAGCAGTACTTC.

The table lists this clonotype with a few counts. The gene calls are TRBV4-3 and TRBJ2-5, with D perhaps matching TRBD2 (6 bases). There are 16 residues in the CDR3. The germline V and J ends were trimmed by 0 bases and 5 bases, with 16 bases remaining between them. Germline V lookup: CDR1 LGHNA, CDR2 YSLEER. The chain's CDR3 is CASSQDWGEPRETQYF. The CDR3 nucleotides are TGCGCCAGCAGCCAAGATTGGGGGGAGCCGAGGGAGACCCAGTACTTC.

This clonotype was seen ten or more times. The chain couples TRBV29-1 to TRBJ2-1; unclear D gene. The V gene's germline CDR1 is SQVTM and CDR2 ANQGSEA. Trimming took 1 base from V and 10 from J, leaving 11 bases between them. This CDR3 spans 12 amino acids. The CDR3 loop reads CSVEGGRSEQFF. The CDR3 DNA reads TGCAGCGTTGAAGGAGGACGGTCCGAGCAGTTCTTC.

This clonotype turned up a few times. This rearrangement joins TRBV6-2 or TRBV6-3 to TRBJ2-4; weak D call: TRBD2 (6 bases). The CDR3 totals 17 residues. With 0 bases removed from V and 4 bases from J, the gap between germline ends came to 16 bases. In germline, CDR1 is MNHEY, CDR2 SVGEGT. CDR3 protein: CASSYSTVGLAKNIQYF. The CDR3 DNA reads TGTGCCAGCAGTTACTCTACGGTGGGACTGGCAAAAAACATTCAGTACTTC.

The chain combines TRBV6-1 with TRBJ2-4, with D tentatively TRBD1 or TRBD2 (6 bases each). This CDR3 comprises 16 residues. CDR1 and CDR2 (germline): MNHNS, SASEGT. Trimming stripped 0 bases from V and 1 base from J, with 10 bases between. CDR3 amino acids: CASSEAEGDAKNIQYF. For the CDR3, the DNA is TGTGCCAGCAGTGAAGCGGAGGGGGACGCCAAAAACATTCAGTACTTC.

This clonotype showed up just a few times. The V call is TRBV7-2, the J call TRBJ2-5; D remains ambiguous. This CDR3 region has 12 residues. V was trimmed by 7 bases and J by 2 bases, leaving 8 bases between them. The germline V gene has CDR1 SGHTA and CDR2 FQGNSA. DNA of the CDR3: TGTGCCAGCACCAGTACACAAGAGACCCAGTACTTC. Translated, it gives CASTSTQETQYF.

This clonotype was seen repeatedly, ten times or more. The chain uses TRBV12-3 or TRBV12-4 and TRBJ2-1; tentatively, D is TRBD2 (5 bases). The CDR3 is made up of 15 amino acids. Trimming stripped 3 bases from V and 9 bases from J, with 18 bases between. DNA for the CDR3: TGTGCCAGCAGTTTTGGTACTAGTTGGGGAACTGAGCAGTTCTTC. It is translated as CASSFGTSWGTEQFF.

CDR3 region: CASSLGGPTGQPQHF. The DNA for the CDR3 is TGTGCCAGCAGTTTGGGAGGGCCGACAGGGCAGCCCCAGCATTTT. The V call is TRBV12-3 or TRBV12-4, the J call TRBJ1-5; 7 bases fit TRBD1. Losses at the gene ends were 3 bases for V and 7 bases for J; bases not matched to a gene: 9. The CDR3 totals 15 residues.

This clonotype has just a few counts. The V call is TRBV9, the J call TRBJ2-5, with 10 bases fitting TRBD1. V shed 4 bases, J shed 4 bases, and the junction held 10 bases outside the gene matches. Germline V gives CDR1 SGDLS, CDR2 YYNGEE. The CDR3 is 16 residues long. The CDR3: CASSPRGGQGIETQYF. The CDR3 DNA is TGTGCCAGCAGCCCTAGGGGGGGACAGGGGATAGAGACCCAGTACTTC.

The table lists this clonotype with many counts. V is TRBV10-3 and J is TRBJ2-1; D is unresolved. The V gene's germline CDR1 is ENHRY and CDR2 SYGVKD. Between the trimmed V and J ends, which lost 0 bases and 9 bases, there was a span of 3 bases. This CDR3 region has 11 residues. The CDR3 DNA reads as TGTGCCATCAGTGAGTCCGTTGAGCAGTTCTTC. This encodes CAISESVEQFF.

This clonotype was recorded many times. This CDR3 reads CASSLVGEGTEAFF. CDR3 DNA: TGTGCCAGCAGTTTGGTAGGGGAGGGAACTGAAGCTTTCTTT. The rearrangement uses TRBV12-3 or TRBV12-4 and TRBJ1-1; TRBD1 might be the D (5 bases). The CDR3 sequence is 14 residues long. The V end lost 3 bases, the J end lost 5 bases, and 13 bases lay between the germline ends.

The chain carries TRBV7-2 and TRBJ1-1, with D possibly matching TRBD1 (6 bases). Trimming left V 5 bases short and J 1 base short, with 11 bases between. Germline-derived CDR1 and CDR2 are SGHTA and FQGNSA. The CDR3 runs to 14 residues. CDR3 sequence reads: CASSTGLANTEAFF. The CDR3 DNA reads TGTGCCAGCAGCACAGGGTTAGCGAACACTGAAGCTTTCTTT.

The V gene is TRBV12-3 or TRBV12-4, the J gene TRBJ2-1; the match to TRBD2 covers 10 bases. V lost 3 bases, J lost 7 bases, and 9 bases stayed unmatched. This CDR3 region has 16 residues. The CDR3: CASSFLAGDIRNEQFF. In DNA form, the CDR3 reads TGTGCCAGCAGTTTCCTAGCGGGAGATATTAGGAATGAGCAGTTCTTC.

This clonotype has a single count. The CDR3 DNA is TGTGCCAGCAGCTTTGGACAGAGGGAGACCCAGTACTTC. As protein: CASSFGQRETQYF. The rearrangement links TRBV7-3 to TRBJ2-5; a weak D match, TRBD1 (6 bases). The CDR3 runs to 13 residues. Germline V CDR1 and CDR2: SGHTA, FQGTGA. V dropped 3 bases and J dropped 5 bases, with 10 bases sitting between them.

In DNA, the CDR3 is TGTGCCAGCAGTTACGGGGACACCAATCTCTACAATGAGCAGTTCTTC. Residues: CASSYGDTNLYNEQFF. The chain combines TRBV6-2 or TRBV6-3 with TRBJ2-1; perhaps TRBD1 as D (6 bases). CDR1 is MNHEY and CDR2 is SVGEGT in the germline V gene. V was pared by 2 bases and J by 3 bases, with 14 bases between. This CDR3 comprises 16 residues.

The chain has TRBV12-3 or TRBV12-4 and TRBJ2-1, with TRBD2 as a possible D gene (5 bases). Between the trimmed V and J ends, which lost 7 bases and 2 bases, there was a span of 12 bases. There are 14 residues in the CDR3. CDR3 DNA sequence: TGTGCCAGCACCTCAGCGGATGCCTACAATGAGCAGTTCTTC. Translation gives CASTSADAYNEQFF.

This clonotype has a count of ten or more. The J gene is TRBJ2-3, the V gene TRBV5-1, with D possibly matching TRBD2 (6 bases). The CDR3 has 13 amino acids. CDR1 is SGHRS, CDR2 YFSETQ, per germline. Trimming took off 3 bases at V and 6 bases at J, with 11 bases between the two ends. The CDR3 region is CASSSGRRDTQYF. The DNA of the CDR3 is TGCGCCAGCAGCTCCGGGAGACGGGATACGCAGTATTTT.

V is TRBV30 and J is TRBJ1-2; a weak D match, TRBD1 (6 bases). CDR1 and CDR2 from the germline V gene are GTSNPN and SVGIG (reference sequence). CDR3 length: 13 amino acids. Trimming removed 1 base at V and 6 bases at J, with 12 bases between. CDR3 DNA sequence: TGTGCCTGGAGTGGAAACAGGGATCATGGCTACACCTTC. This encodes CAWSGNRDHGYTF.

This clonotype occurred many times. The chain has TRBV10-3 and TRBJ2-3; D uncertain. Per germline, CDR1 ENHRY and CDR2 SYGVKD. Between the trimmed V and J ends, which lost 4 bases and 4 bases, there was a span of 9 bases. This CDR3 has 13 residues. The CDR3 loop reads CAISALRPDTQYF. The CDR3 DNA follows: TGTGCCATCAGTGCACTTAGGCCAGATACGCAGTATTTT.

This clonotype was seen at least ten times. The V call is TRBV14, the J call TRBJ2-2, with D uncertain. Deletions cut 2 bases from V and 2 bases from J, with 0 bases between. This CDR3 is built from 12 residues. Germline CDR1 reads SGHDN; CDR2 reads FVKESK. This chain's CDR3 is CASSQNTGELFF. In DNA, the CDR3 is TGTGCCAGCAGCCAAAACACCGGGGAGCTGTTTTTT.

The chain employs TRBV7-2 and TRBJ2-3; 9 bases map to TRBD2. Germline-derived CDR1 and CDR2 are SGHTA and FQGNSA. V was pared by 6 bases and J by 7 bases, with 8 bases of the junction left unmatched. The CDR3 runs to 14 residues. CDR3 region: CASRTAGGLHTQYF. CDR3 DNA sequence: TGTGCCAGCAGGACAGCGGGAGGTCTTCATACGCAGTATTTT.

The chain uses TRBV6-2 or TRBV6-3 and TRBJ2-7; the D gene is possibly TRBD2 (6 bases). Trimming removed 0 bases at V and 4 bases at J, with 13 bases between. The length of the CDR3 is 15 residues. From germline, CDR1 is MNHEY and CDR2 SVGEGT. Written as DNA, the CDR3 is TGTGCCAGCAGTTACTCCGACGGGGGAGCGTACGAGCAGTACTTC. This translates into CASSYSDGGAYEQYF.

There are many counts of this clonotype. The chain has TRBV11-2 and TRBJ1-2; possibly TRBD1 for D (5 bases). This CDR3 is 13 amino acids long. With 3 bases removed from V and 8 bases from J, the gap between germline ends came to 13 bases. Germline V gives CDR1 SGHAT, CDR2 FQNNGV. CDR3 sequence (DNA): TGTGCCAGCAGCTTGCGGGACCTAGGGGGCTACACCTTC. Protein sequence: CASSLRDLGGYTF.